This T cell receptor beta chain was retrieved from a study of early T cells in non-severe SARS-CoV-2 infection. Across the study: Sequencing of unsorted whole blood was done on bulk RNA, leaving chains unpaired. The study's findings and limits: Reliance on VDJdb matching favored anti-spike CD8 responses; private and CD4 specificities were missed.

As part of library construction, unique molecular identifiers were attached to individual cDNA molecules. TCRdb independently ran MiXCR on the 5' RACE reads; one entry per CDR3 protein. The sample has fewer than 85,000 distinct CDR3 sequences, roughly 13% seen once. As for this clonotype: Its antigen remains unidentified.

V dropped 6 bases and J dropped 2 bases, with 15 bases sitting between them. From germline, CDR1 is MNHEY and CDR2 SVGEGT. The length of the CDR3 is 15 residues. The sequenced material came from whole blood. V is TRBV6-2 or TRBV6-3 and J is TRBJ2-3; D possibly corresponds to TRBD2 (5 bases). The receptor was derived from an adult who was a healthcare worker with PCR-confirmed SARS-CoV-2 infection or an uninfected control (not recorded which). This chain's CDR3 is CASRPEGLFTDTQYF. CDR3 in DNA: TGTGCCAGCAGGCCCGAGGGTCTGTTCACAGATACGCAGTATTTT.